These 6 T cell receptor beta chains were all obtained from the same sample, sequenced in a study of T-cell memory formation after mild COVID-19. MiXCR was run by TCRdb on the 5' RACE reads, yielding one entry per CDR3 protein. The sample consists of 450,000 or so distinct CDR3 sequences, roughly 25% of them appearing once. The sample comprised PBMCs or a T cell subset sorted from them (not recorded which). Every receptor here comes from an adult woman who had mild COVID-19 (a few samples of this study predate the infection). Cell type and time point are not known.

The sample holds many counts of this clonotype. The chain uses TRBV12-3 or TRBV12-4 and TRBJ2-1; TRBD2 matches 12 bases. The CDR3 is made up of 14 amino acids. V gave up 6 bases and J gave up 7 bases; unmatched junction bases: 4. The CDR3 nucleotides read TGTGCCAGCAGACTAGCGGGAGGTCAAAATGAGCAGTTCTTC. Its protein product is CASRLAGGQNEQFF.

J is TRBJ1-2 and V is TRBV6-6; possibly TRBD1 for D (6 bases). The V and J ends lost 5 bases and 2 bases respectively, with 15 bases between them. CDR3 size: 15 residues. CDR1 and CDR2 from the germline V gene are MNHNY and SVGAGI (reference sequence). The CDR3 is CASSGNRVSNYGYTF. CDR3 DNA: TGTGCCAGCAGTGGAAACAGGGTATCCAACTATGGCTACACCTTC.

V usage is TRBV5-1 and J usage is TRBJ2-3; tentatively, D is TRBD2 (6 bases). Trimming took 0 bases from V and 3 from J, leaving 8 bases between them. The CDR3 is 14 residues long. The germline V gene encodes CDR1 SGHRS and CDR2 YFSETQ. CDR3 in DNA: TGCGCCAGCAGCTTGGGGGGGACTACAGATACGCAGTATTTT. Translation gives CASSLGGTTDTQYF.

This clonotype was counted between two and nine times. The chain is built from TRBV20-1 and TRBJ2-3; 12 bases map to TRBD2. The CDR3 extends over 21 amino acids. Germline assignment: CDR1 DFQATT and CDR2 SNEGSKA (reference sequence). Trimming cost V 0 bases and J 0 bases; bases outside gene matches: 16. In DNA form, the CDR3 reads TGCAGTGCTAGAGATTCTGCCCTTCCTTCTAGCGGGAGGGGTAGCACAGATACGCAGTATTTT. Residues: CSARDSALPSSGRGSTDTQYF.

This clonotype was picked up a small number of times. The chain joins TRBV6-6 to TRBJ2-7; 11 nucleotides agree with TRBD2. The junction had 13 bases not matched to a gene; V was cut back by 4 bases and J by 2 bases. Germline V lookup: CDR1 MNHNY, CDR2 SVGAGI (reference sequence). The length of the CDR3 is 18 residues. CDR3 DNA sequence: TGTGCCAGCAGTTCAATGGGACTAGCGGAACAATATACCTACGAGCAGTACTTC. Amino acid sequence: CASSSMGLAEQYTYEQYF.

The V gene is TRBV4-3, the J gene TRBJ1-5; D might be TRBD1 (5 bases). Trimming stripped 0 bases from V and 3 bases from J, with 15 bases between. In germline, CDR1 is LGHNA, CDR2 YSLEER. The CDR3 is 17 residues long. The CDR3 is CASSQDQFPGPNQPQHF. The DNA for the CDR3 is TGCGCCAGCAGCCAAGATCAGTTTCCGGGACCCAATCAGCCCCAGCATTTT.